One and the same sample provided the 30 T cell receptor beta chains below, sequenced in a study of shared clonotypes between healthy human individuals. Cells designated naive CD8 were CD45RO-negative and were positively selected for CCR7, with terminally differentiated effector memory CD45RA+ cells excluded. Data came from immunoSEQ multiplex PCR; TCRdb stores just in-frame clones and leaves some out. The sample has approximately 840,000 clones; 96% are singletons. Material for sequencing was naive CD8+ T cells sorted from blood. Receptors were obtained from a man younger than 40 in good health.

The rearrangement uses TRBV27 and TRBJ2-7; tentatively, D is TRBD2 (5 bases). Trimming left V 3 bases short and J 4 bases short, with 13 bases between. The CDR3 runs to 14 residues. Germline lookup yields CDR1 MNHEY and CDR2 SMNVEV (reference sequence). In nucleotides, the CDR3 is TGTGCCAGCAGTTTTGGCGGACTCACGTACGAGCAGTACTTC. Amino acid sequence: CASSFGGLTYEQYF.

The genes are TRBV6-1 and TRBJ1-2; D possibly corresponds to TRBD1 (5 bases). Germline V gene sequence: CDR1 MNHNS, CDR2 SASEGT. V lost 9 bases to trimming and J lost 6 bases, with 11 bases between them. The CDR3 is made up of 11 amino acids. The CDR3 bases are TGTGCCAGGTGGGGGGAAGATGGCTACACCTTC. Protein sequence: CARWGEDGYTF.

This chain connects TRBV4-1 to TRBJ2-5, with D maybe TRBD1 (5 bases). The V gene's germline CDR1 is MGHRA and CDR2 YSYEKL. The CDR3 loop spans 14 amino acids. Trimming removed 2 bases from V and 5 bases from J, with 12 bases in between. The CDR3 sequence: CASSQTTGQETQYF. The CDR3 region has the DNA TGCGCCAGCAGCCAAACTACAGGTCAGGAGACCCAGTACTTC.

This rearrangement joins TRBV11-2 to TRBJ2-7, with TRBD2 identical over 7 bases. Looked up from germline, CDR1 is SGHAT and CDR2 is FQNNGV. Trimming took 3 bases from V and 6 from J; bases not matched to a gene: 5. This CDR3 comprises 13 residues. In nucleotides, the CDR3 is TGTGCCAGCAGCTTGAATTCGGGGGGCGAGCAGTACTTC. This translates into CASSLNSGGEQYF.

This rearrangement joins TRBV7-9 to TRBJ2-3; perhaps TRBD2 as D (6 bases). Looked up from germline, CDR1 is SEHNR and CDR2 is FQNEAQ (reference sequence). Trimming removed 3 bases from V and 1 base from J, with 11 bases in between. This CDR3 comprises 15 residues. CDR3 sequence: CASSFPGTRTDTQYF. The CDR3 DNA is TGTGCCAGCAGCTTTCCCGGGACTCGCACAGATACGCAGTATTTT.

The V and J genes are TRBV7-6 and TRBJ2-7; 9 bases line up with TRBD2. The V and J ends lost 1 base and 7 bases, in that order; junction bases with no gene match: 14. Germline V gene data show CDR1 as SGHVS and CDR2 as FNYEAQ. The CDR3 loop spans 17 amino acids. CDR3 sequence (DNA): TGTGCCAGCAGCTTAGAGTTCGTCGCGGGAGGGAAGGGGGAGCAGTACTTC. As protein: CASSLEFVAGGKGEQYF.

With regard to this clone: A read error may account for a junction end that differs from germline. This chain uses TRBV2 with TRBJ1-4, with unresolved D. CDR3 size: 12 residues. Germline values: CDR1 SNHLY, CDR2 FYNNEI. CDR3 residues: CASSEGAEQNIF. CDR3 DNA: TGTGCCAGCAGTGAAGGGGCGGAACAGAACATATTT. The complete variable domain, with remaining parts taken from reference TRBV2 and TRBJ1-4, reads EPEVTQTPSHQVTQMGQEVILRCVPISNHLYFYWYRQILGQKVEFLVSFYNNEISEKSEIFDDQFSVERPDGSNFTLKIRSTKLEDSAMYFCASSEGAEQNIFGSGTQLSVL.

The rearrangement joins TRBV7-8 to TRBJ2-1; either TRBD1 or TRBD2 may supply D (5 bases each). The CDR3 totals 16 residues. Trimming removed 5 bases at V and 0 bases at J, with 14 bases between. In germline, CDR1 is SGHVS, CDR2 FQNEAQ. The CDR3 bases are TGTGCCAGCAGCCCCCGGGACCAGAGCTCCTACAATGAGCAGTTCTTC. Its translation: CASSPRDQSSYNEQFF.

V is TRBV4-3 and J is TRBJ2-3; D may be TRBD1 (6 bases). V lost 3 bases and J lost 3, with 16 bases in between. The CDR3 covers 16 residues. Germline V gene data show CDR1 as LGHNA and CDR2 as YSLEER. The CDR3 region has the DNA TGCGCCAGCAGCCACTCGGACAGCCTAAGGACAGATACGCAGTATTTT. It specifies CASSHSDSLRTDTQYF.

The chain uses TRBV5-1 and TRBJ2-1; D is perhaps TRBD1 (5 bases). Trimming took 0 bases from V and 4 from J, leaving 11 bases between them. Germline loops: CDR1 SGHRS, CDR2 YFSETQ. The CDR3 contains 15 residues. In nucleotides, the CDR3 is TGCGCCAGCAGCTTGGTCCCCGACAGATACAATGAGCAGTTCTTC. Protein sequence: CASSLVPDRYNEQFF.

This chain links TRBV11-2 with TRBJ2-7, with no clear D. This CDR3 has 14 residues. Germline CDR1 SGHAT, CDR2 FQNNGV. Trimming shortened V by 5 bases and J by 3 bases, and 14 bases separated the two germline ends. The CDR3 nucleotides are TGTGCCAGCAGCACAATTAATCTGGACTACGAGCAGTACTTC. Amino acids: CASSTINLDYEQYF.

CDR3 region: CASSPSRPHSGNTIYF. In nucleotides, the CDR3 is TGTGCCAGCAGCCCCTCCCGACCACACTCTGGAAACACCATATATTTT. J is TRBJ1-3 and V is TRBV7-6, with D hard to call. The V end lost 5 bases, the J end lost 0 bases, and 14 bases lay between the germline ends. From germline, CDR1 is SGHVS and CDR2 FNYEAQ. This CDR3 is built from 16 residues.

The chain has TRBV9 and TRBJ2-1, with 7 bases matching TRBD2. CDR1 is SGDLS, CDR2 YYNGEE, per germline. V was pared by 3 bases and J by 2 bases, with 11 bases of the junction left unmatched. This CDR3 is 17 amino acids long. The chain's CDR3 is CASSAYLAGLAYNEQFF. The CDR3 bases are TGTGCCAGCAGCGCCTACTTAGCGGGCCTAGCCTACAATGAGCAGTTCTTC. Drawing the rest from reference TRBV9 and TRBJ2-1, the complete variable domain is DSGVTQTPKHLITATGQRVTLRCSPRSGDLSVYWYQQSLDQGLQFLIQYYNGEERAKGNILERFSAQQFPDLHSELNLSSLELGDSALYFCASSAYLAGLAYNEQFFGPGTRLTVL.

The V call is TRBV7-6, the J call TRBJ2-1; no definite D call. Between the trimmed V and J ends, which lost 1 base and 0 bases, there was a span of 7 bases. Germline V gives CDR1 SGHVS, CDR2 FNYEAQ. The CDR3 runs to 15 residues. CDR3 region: CASSLEISSYNEQFF. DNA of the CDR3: TGTGCCAGCAGCTTAGAGATAAGCTCCTACAATGAGCAGTTCTTC.

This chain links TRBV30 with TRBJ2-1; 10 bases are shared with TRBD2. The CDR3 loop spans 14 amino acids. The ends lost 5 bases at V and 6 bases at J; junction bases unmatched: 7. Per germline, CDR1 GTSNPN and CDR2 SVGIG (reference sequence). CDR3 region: CAWDGLADPNEQFF. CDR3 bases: TGTGCCTGGGACGGACTAGCGGACCCCAATGAGCAGTTCTTC.

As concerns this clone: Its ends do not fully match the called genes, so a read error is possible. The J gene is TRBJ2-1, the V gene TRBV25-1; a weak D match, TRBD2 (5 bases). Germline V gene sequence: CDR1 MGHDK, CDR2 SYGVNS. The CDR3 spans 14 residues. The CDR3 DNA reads TGTGCCAGCCGTGAAGGGAGTATTGGCAATGAGCAGTTCTTC. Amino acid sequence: CASREGSIGNEQFF. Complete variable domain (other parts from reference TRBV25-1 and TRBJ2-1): EADIYQTPRYLVIGTGKKITLECSQTMGHDKMYWYQQDPGMELHLIHYSYGVNSTEKGDLSSESTVSRIRTEHFPLTLESARPSHTSQYLCASREGSIGNEQFFGPGTRLTVL.

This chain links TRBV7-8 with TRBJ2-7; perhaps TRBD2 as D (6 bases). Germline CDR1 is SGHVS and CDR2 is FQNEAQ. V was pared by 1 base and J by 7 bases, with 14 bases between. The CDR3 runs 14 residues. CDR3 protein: CASSLEGLGREQYF. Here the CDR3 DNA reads TGTGCCAGCAGCTTAGAGGGCCTAGGGAGGGAGCAGTACTTC.

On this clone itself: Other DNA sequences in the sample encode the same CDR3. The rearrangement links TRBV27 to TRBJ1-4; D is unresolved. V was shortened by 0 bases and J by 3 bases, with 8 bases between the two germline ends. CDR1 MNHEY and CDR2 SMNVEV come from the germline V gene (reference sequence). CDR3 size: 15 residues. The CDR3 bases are TGTGCCAGCAGTTTATCTACCGGGGCTAATGAAAAACTGTTTTTT. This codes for CASSLSTGANEKLFF.

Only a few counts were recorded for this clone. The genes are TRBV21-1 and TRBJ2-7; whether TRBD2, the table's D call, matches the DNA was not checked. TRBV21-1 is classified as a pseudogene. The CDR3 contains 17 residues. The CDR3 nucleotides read TGTGCCAGCAGGGAGGGACGGGGTTGTTTGAGCTCCTACGAGCAGTACTTC. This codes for CASREGRGCLSSYEQYF.

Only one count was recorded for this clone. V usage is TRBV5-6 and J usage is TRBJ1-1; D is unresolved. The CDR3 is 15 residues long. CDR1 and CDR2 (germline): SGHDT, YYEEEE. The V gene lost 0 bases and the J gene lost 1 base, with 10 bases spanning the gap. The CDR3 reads CASSLARNRNTEAFF. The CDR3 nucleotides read TGTGCCAGCAGCTTGGCCAGGAACCGGAACACTGAAGCTTTCTTT.

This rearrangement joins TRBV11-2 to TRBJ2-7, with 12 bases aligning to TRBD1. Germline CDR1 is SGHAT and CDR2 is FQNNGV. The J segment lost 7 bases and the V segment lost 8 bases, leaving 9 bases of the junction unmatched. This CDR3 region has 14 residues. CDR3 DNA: TGTGCCAGCGGACCCGGGACAGGGGGCTGGGAGCAGTACTTC. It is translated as CASGPGTGGWEQYF.

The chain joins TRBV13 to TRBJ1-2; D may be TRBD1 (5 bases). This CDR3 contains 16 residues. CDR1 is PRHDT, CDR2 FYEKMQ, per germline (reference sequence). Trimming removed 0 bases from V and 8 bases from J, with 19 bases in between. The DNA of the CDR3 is TGTGCCAGCAGCTTAGGCCTAGGGGAAAGGTTTGAGGGCTACACCTTC. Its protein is CASSLGLGERFEGYTF.

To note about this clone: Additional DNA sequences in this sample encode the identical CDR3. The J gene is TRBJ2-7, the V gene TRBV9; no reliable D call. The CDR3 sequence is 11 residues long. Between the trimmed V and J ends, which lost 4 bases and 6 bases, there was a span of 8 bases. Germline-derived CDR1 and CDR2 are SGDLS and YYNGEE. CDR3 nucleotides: TGTGCCAGCAGCCCTGGCGGCGAGCAGTACTTC. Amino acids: CASSPGGEQYF.

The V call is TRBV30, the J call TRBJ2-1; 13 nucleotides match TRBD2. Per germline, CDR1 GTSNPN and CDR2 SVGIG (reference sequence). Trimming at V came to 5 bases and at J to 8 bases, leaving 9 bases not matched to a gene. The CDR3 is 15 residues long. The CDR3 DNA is TGTGCCTGGGGGGGACTAGCGGGACGGCCCGATGAGCAGTTCTTC. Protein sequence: CAWGGLAGRPDEQFF.

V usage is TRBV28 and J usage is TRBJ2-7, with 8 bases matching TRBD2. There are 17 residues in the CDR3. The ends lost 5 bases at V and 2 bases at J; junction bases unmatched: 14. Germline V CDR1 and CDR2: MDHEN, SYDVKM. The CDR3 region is CASSPFMRLAKTYEQYF. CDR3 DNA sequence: TGTGCCAGCAGTCCCTTCATGAGACTAGCGAAAACCTACGAGCAGTACTTC.

The CDR3 protein is CASNLAGGQETQYF. CDR3 sequence (DNA): TGTGCCAGCAACCTAGCGGGAGGGCAAGAGACCCAGTACTTC. This chain links TRBV6-6 with TRBJ2-5, with 12 bases identical to TRBD2. This CDR3 spans 14 amino acids. V gave up 7 bases and J gave up 2 bases; unmatched junction bases: 2. CDR1 is MNHNY, CDR2 SVGAGI, per germline (reference sequence).

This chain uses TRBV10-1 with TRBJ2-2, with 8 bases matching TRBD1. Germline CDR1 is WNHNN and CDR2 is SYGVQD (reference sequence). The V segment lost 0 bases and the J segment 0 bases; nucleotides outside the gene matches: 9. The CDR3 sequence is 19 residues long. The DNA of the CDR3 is TGCGCCAGCAGTGAGTCTTATAGGACAGGGCATTCGAACACCGGGGAGCTGTTTTTT. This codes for CASSESYRTGHSNTGELFF.

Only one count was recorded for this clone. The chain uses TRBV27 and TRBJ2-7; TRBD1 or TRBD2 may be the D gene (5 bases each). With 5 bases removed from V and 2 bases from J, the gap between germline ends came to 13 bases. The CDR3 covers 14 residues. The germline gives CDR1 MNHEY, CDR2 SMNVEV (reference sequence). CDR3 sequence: CASSRGTAAYEQYF. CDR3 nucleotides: TGTGCCAGCAGTCGAGGGACGGCTGCCTACGAGCAGTACTTC.

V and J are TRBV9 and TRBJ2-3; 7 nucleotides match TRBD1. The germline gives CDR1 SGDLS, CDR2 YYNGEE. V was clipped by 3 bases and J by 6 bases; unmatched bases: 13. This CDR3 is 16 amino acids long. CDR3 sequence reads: CASSGLGQADGDTQYF. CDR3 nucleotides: TGTGCCAGCAGCGGATTAGGACAGGCGGACGGGGATACGCAGTATTTT.

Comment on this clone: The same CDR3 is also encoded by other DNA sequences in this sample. CDR3 sequence (DNA): TGCGCCAGCAGCTTAGGGGCAGATACGCAGTATTTT. The encoded protein is CASSLGADTQYF. The V gene is TRBV5-1, the J gene TRBJ2-3, with D perhaps TRBD1 (5 bases). V was pared by 2 bases and J by 4 bases, with 5 bases between. The CDR3 contains 12 residues. Germline V CDR1 and CDR2: SGHRS, YFSETQ.